This TCR beta chain was captured in a study of OX40 agonist ivuxolimab in advanced cancers. CDR1 and CDR2 from the germline V gene are ENHRY and SYGVKD. This CDR3 spans 11 amino acids. V lost 0 bases, J lost 7 bases, and 4 bases lay in between. Sequencing used immunoSEQ multiplex PCR; TCRdb keeps in-frame clones, though not all of them. The table includes about 100,000 clones, 89% detected once. The study's findings and limits: Among patients with partial responses at 0.1-3.0 mg/kg, clonal expansion was among the lowest.

For this clone: Its cognate antigen is unknown.

The sequencing here drew on CD4+ or CD8+ T cells sorted from blood, taken in a trial of the OX40 agonist ivuxolimab. The receptor was isolated from an adult with an advanced solid tumor such as melanoma, head and neck, liver or kidney cancer. The chain couples TRBV10-3 to TRBJ2-7; D not certain. The CDR3 sequence: CAISESWEQYF. For the CDR3, the DNA is TGTGCCATCAGTGAGTCTTGGGAGCAGTACTTC.